This TCR beta chain was found in a study of blood T cell repertoires in COVID-19. The table came from immunoSEQ multiplex PCR; TCRdb's copy has only in-frame clones and leaves some out. Counted here are some 340,000 clones, 90% to 95% occurring once; the ten biggest clones make up 3.9%. The specimen was PBMCs or T cells enriched from blood (not recorded which). The receptor was isolated from a woman between 25 and 40 years old who had been exposed to COVID-19.

The CDR3 nucleotides are TGTGCCAGCGGGGGGTTTGCCAAAAACATTCAGTACTTC. It translates to CASGGFAKNIQYF. V usage is TRBV11-2 and J usage is TRBJ2-4; perhaps TRBD2 as D (6 bases). Germline V gives CDR1 SGHAT, CDR2 FQNNGV. This CDR3 has 13 residues. V was trimmed by 8 bases and J by 1 base, leaving 9 bases between them.